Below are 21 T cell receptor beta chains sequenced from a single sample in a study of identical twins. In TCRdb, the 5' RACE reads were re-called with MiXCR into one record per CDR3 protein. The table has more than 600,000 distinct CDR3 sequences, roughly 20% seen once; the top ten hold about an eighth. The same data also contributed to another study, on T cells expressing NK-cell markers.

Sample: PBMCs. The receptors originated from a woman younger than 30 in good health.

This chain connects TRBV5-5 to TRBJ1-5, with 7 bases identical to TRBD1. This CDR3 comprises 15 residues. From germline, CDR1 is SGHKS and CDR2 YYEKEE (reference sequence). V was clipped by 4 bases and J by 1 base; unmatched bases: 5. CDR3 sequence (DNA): TGTGCCAGCAGCCTGACAGGGCCAAGCAATCAGCCCCAGCATTTT. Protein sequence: CASSLTGPSNQPQHF.

The CDR3 is CAIQAAYTEAFF. In nucleotides, the CDR3 is TGTGCCATCCAGGCGGCATACACTGAAGCTTTCTTT. V is TRBV10-3 and J is TRBJ1-1; D remains ambiguous. V lost 8 bases, J lost 3 bases, and 10 bases lay in between. The CDR3 extends over 12 amino acids. From germline, CDR1 is ENHRY and CDR2 SYGVKD.

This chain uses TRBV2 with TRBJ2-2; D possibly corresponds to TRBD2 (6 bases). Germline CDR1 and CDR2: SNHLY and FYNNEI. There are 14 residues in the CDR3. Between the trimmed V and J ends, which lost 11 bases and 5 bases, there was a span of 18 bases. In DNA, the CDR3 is TGTGCCCAGTCAGAGACTAGTAGTACCGGGGAGCTGTTTTTT. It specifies CAQSETSSTGELFF.

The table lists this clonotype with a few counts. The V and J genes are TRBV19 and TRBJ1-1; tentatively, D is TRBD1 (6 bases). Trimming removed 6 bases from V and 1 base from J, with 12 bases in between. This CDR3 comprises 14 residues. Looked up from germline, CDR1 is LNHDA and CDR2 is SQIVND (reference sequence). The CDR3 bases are TGTGCCAGTAGAGGCGACAGGACGAACACTGAAGCTTTCTTT. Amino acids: CASRGDRTNTEAFF.

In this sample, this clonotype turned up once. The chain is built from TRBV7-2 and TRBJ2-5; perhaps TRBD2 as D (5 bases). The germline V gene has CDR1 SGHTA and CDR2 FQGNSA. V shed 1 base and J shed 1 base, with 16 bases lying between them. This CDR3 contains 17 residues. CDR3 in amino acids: CASSLVHYGGSQETQYF. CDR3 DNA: TGTGCCAGCAGCTTAGTTCATTACGGTGGGAGCCAAGAGACCCAGTACTTC.

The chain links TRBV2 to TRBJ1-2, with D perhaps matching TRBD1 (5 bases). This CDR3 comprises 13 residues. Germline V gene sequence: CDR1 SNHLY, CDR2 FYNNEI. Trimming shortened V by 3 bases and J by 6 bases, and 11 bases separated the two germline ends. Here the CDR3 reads CASSDRPGHGYTF. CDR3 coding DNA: TGTGCCAGCAGTGATAGGCCGGGGCATGGCTACACCTTC.

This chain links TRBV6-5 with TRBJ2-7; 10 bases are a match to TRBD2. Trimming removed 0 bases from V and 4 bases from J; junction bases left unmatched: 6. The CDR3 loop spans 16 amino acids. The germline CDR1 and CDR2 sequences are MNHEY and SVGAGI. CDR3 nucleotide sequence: TGTGCCAGCAGTTACTCATCTAGCGGGGGCAATTACGAGCAGTACTTC. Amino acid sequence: CASSYSSSGGNYEQYF.

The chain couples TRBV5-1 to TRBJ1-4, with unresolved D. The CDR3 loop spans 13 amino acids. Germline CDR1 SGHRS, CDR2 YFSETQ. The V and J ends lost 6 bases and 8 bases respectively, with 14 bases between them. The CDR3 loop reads CASKAHFGEKLFF. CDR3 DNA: TGCGCCAGCAAGGCCCACTTTGGGGAAAAACTGTTTTTT. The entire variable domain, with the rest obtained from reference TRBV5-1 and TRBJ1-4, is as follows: KAGVTQTPRYLIKTRGQQVTLSCSPISGHRSVSWYQQTPGQGLQFLFEYFSETQRNKGNFPGRFSGRQFSNSRSEMNVSTLELGDSALYLCASKAHFGEKLFFGSGTQLSVL.

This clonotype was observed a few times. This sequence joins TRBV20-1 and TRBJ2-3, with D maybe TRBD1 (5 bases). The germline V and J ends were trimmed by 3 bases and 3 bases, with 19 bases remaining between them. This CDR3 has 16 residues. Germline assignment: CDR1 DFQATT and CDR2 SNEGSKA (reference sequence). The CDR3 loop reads CSARSRQILRTDTQYF. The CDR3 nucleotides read TGCAGTGCTAGGTCGCGACAGATCTTACGGACAGATACGCAGTATTTT.

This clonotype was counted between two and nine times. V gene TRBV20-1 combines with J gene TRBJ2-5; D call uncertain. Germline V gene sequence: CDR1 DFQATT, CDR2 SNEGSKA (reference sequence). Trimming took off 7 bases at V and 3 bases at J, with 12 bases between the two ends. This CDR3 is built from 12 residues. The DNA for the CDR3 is TGCAGTGTATCGGCTGCAAAAGAGACCCAGTACTTC. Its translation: CSVSAAKETQYF.

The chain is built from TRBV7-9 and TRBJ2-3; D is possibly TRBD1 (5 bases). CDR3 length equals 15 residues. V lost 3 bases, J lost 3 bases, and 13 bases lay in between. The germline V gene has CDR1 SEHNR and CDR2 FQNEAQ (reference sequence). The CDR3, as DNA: TGTGCCAGCAGCTTTACCAGGGTTCGTACAGATACGCAGTATTTT. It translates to CASSFTRVRTDTQYF.

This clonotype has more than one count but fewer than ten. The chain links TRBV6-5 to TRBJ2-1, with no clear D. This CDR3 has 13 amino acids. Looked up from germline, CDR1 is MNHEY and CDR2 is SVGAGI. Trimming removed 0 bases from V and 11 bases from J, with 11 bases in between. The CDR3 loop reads CASSYSKGVKQFF. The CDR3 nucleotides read TGTGCCAGCAGTTACTCGAAAGGCGTGAAGCAGTTCTTC.

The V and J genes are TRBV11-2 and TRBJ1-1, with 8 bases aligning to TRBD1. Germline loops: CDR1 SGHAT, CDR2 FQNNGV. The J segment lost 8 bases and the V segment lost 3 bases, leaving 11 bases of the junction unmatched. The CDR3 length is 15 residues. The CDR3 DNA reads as TGTGCCAGCAGCTTCACTAGGACAGGGTGGTCCGAAGCTTTCTTT. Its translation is CASSFTRTGWSEAFF.

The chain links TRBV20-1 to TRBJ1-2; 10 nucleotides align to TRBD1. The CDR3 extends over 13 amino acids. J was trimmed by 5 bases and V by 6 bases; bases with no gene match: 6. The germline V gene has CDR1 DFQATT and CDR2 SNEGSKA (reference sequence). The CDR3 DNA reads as TGCAGTGCCCGCTCGGGACAGGGGTATGGCTACACCTTC. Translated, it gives CSARSGQGYGYTF.

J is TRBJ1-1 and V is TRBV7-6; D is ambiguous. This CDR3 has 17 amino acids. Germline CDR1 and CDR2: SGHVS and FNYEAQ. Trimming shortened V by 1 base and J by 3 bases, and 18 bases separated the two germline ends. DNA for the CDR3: TGTGCCAGCAGCTTAGTACCCCTGGCGGAAGCAGACACTGAAGCTTTCTTT. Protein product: CASSLVPLAEADTEAFF.

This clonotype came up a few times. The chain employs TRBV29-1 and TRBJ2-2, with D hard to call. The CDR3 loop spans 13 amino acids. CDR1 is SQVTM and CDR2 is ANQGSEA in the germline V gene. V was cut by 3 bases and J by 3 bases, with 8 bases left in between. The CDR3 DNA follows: TGCAGCGTTGACAGCAGTTACACCGGGGAGCTGTTTTTT. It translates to CSVDSSYTGELFF.

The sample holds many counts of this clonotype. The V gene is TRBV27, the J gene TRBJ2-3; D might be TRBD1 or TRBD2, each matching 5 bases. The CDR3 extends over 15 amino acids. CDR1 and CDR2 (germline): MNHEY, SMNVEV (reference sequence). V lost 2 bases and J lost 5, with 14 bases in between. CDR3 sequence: CASSLRGPSQDTQYF. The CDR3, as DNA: TGTGCCAGCAGTTTACGGGGCCCTTCACAAGATACGCAGTATTTT.

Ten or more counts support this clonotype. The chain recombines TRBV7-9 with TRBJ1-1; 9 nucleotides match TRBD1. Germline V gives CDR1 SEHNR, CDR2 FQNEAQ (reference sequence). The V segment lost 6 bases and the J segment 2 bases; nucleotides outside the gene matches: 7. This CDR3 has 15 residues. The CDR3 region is CASSKTGGRNTEAFF. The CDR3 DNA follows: TGTGCCAGCAGTAAGACAGGGGGGAGAAACACTGAAGCTTTCTTT.

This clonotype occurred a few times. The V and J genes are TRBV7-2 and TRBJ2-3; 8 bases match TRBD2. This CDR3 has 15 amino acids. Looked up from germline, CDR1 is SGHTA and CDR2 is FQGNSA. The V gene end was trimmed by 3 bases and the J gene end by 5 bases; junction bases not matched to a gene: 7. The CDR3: CASSFWGLDGDTQYF. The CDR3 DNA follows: TGTGCCAGCAGCTTTTGGGGACTAGACGGAGATACGCAGTATTTT.

The CDR3 coding sequence is TGTGCCAGCAGCTCCGAGGCGGTCTCCGAGCAGTACTTC. Translated, it gives CASSSEAVSEQYF. This rearrangement joins TRBV7-2 to TRBJ2-7; D uncertain. The V gene lost 4 bases and the J gene lost 6 bases, with 13 bases spanning the gap. The CDR3 sequence is 13 residues long. Germline V gene sequence: CDR1 SGHTA, CDR2 FQGNSA.

The CDR3 DNA reads TGCAGCGGTCGGACCCTACCTAACTATGGCTACACCTTC. Residues: CSGRTLPNYGYTF. The gene calls are TRBV29-1 and TRBJ1-2; D unresolved. The CDR3 has 13 amino acids. Trimming pared 7 bases from V and 0 bases from J, leaving 12 bases between. CDR1 is SQVTM and CDR2 is ANQGSEA in the germline V gene.